The entry below describes one T cell receptor (beta chain). This sample is part of a study of blood T cell repertoires in COVID-19. About the study: Samples representing acute and convalescent COVID-19 were sourced from the United States, Italy and Spain. The cDNA or gDNA used as material had been derived from T cells, B-cell-depleted T cells, or PBMCs.

CDR3 size: 14 residues. Germline V gene lookup returns CDR1 SEHNR and CDR2 FQNEAQ (reference sequence). The V and J ends lost 3 bases and 4 bases respectively, with 13 bases between them. As handled by the study authors: Estimation of nucleated cell counts relied on the amplification of reference gene primers. This table comes from immunoSEQ multiplex PCR, and its TCRdb copy is limited to in-frame clones, with some not included. The DNA was the basis for D and trimming; V, J and clone size are from that table. The sample yields 24,000 or so clones, less than 90% seen once. The origin of this receptor is a human donor with acute or convalescent COVID-19. The donor label of this sample is uncertain. Sequences were obtained from peripheral blood. The chain carries TRBV7-9 and TRBJ2-7; no reliable D call. In nucleotides, the CDR3 is TGTGCCAGCAGCTTCTCAGGAAAACCATACGAGCAGTACTTC. Translated, it gives CASSFSGKPYEQYF. The full variable domain, its missing parts supplied by reference TRBV7-9 and TRBJ2-7, is DTGVSQNPRHKITKRGQNVTFRCDPISEHNRLYWYRQTLGQGPEFLTYFQNEAQLEKSRLLSDRFSAERPKGSFSTLEIQRTEQGDSAMYLCASSFSGKPYEQYFGPGTRLTVT.